The following is a T cell receptor beta chain sequence with its context. Its antigen remains unidentified. This may arise from a read error, as a much more abundant clone is one base away. Donation came from healthy Caucasian individuals in Russia who were aged 6 to 90. The length of the CDR3 is 14 residues. Germline loops: CDR1 SGHTA, CDR2 FQGTGA. These data belong to a study of blood T cells in healthy people across ages. Study-level findings and limits: Relative to aged donors, long-lived donors carried more naive CD4+ cells and displayed higher diversity. It was found that TCR beta diversity correlated strongly with the percentage of naive T cells.

A second PCR of roughly 7 to 11 cycles used a sample-barcoded 5' primer and a J-beta primer mix. Samples each returned at least 3 million CDR3-containing paired-end reads. From the 5' RACE reads, TCRdb called clonotypes with MiXCR, one entry per CDR3 protein. The sample records hundreds of thousands of distinct CDR3 sequences, about 62% being singletons. Sequences were obtained from blood. V and J are TRBV7-3 and TRBJ2-3; 8 nucleotides line up with TRBD1. This receptor was identified in a man aged 25 to 45 in good health. The DNA for the CDR3 is TGTACCAGCAGTCCAGGACAGGGCCCAGATACGCAGTATTTT. This translates into CTSSPGQGPDTQYF.